The entry below describes one T cell receptor (beta chain). Its antigen is not yet known. No much larger clone exists at a distance of one base, and base qualities are not known. TCRbeta CDR3 regions were amplified from genomic DNA using the immunoSEQ Assay, a bias-controlled multiplex PCR. The authors' analysis ran thus. Within the assay, amplification of reference gene primers was used to estimate how many nucleated cells each sample contained. Sequence reads were collapsed and filtered to measure the absolute abundance of every unique TCRbeta CDR3 rearrangement. For each sample, productive Simpson clonality was calculated as the square root of Simpson's diversity index over productive rearrangements. In its TCRdb copy, this immuneACCESS table keeps in-frame sequences only and misses some clones. Where compared with another copy, unresolved V genes explain less than half of these, and the others have no known cause. V and J calls and clone size are given by that table; D and trimming were obtained from the DNA. The sample yields approximately 240,000 clones; approximately 87% were counted once. The top ten constitute 2.5% to 3.5% of the sample.

The germline V end is reduced by 4 bases and the J end by 1 base; junction bases left unmatched: 4. The CDR3 measures 16 amino acids from cysteine to phenylalanine. Just the 48-base CDR3 DNA is kept, in frame starting at base 1. The germline V gene specifies SGDLS as CDR1 and YYNGEE as CDR2. The data derive from a study of blood T cell repertoires in COVID-19 (dated by TCRdb to between 2020 and 2021). Notes on the research overall: ImmuneRACE Cohort 3 recovered participants were defined by two consecutive negative NP/OP PCR tests, healthcare professional clearance, or symptom resolution. The repertoires were released in a freely available public database intended as a resource for research on the immune response to SARS-CoV-2. Subjects who had been exposed to COVID-19, were actively infected with it, or had recovered from it provided the deeply sampled blood TCRbeta repertoires that made up the dataset. Nearly every sample came with metadata listing a de-identified subject ID, COVID-19 status, age in years and sex. Where available, HLA class I and class II types were taken from metadata supplied by the sample provider and were not determined by assay-based typing. Samples were obtained from the ongoing ImmuneRACE study (first 160 participants) and from roughly 1,300 subjects provided by 6 global collaborators. The material from the prospective study consisted of cDNA or gDNA derived from T cells, B-cell-depleted T cells, or PBMCs. Collaborator samples came from the United States, Italy and Spain and covered acute and convalescent phases of COVID-19.

Findings and caveats that apply to the study as a whole: The amount of clinical and demographic metadata varied by source and participant and was provided uncurated.

Participants in the prospective study were aged 18 to 89 years, lived in 20 to 30 United States geographic areas, and enrolled through a virtual design. Cohort assignment in the prospective study relied on participant-reported clinical history from a screening survey and a study questionnaire. Mobile phlebotomists in the prospective study collected whole blood, serum and a nasopharyngeal or oropharyngeal swab from every participant. Over an approximately 2-month period, participants in the prospective study had the option of providing additional blood draws and questionnaires. Prospective study blood samples were shipped either frozen or at room temperature before DNA extraction.

The TCR sequence derives from a woman in her forties or fifties in a cohort exposed to, infected with or recovered from COVID-19 (not recorded which). Sequencing input: PBMCs or T cells enriched from blood (not recorded which). The rearrangement combines TRBV9 with TRBJ2-1; 11 central nucleotides agree with TRBD2. The DNA sequence is TGTGCCAGCAGCCCACTAGCGGGGGCTTCCTACAATGAGCAGTTCTTC. This codes for CASSPLAGASYNEQFF. With the rest looked up from the reference TRBV9 and TRBJ2-1 genes rather than sequenced, the full variable domain is DSGVTQTPKHLITATGQRVTLRCSPRSGDLSVYWYQQSLDQGLQFLIQYYNGEERAKGNILERFSAQQFPDLHSELNLSSLELGDSALYFCASSPLAGASYNEQFFGPGTRLTVL.